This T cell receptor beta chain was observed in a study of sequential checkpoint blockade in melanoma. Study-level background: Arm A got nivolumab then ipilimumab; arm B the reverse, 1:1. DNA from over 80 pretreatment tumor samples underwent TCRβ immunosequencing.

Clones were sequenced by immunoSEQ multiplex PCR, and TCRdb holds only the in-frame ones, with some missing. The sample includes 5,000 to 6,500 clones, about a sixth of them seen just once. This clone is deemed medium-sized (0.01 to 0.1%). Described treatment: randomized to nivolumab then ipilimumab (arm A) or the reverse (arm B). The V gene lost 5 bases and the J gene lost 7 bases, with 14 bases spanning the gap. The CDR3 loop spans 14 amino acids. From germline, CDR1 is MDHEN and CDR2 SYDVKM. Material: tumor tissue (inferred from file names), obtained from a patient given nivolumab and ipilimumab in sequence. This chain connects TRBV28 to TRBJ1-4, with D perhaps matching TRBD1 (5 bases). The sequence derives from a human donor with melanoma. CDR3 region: CASSIRGLGEKLFF. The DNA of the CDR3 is TGTGCCAGCAGTATAAGGGGTTTAGGTGAAAAACTGTTTTTT.